These 25 T cell receptor beta chains came from one sample sequenced in a study of blood T cell repertoires in COVID-19. Assay used: immunoSEQ multiplex PCR; TCRdb lists only in-frame clones, some missing. The sample has 200,000 to 250,000 clones; more than 80% are singletons. Source material: peripheral blood. Receptors were obtained from a man aged 30 to 39 with COVID-19, enrolled during active disease.

The chain links TRBV7-9 to TRBJ2-2; D gene unclear. Trimming removed 3 bases from V and 3 bases from J, with 5 bases in between. CDR1 and CDR2 from the germline V gene are SEHNR and FQNEAQ (reference sequence). This CDR3 comprises 13 residues. In DNA, the CDR3 is TGTGCCAGCAGCTTCCCTCACACCGGGGAGCTGTTTTTT. Translation: CASSFPHTGELFF.

This chain connects TRBV10-3 to TRBJ1-1, with 9 nucleotides matching TRBD1. V lost 3 bases and J lost 5; bases outside the gene matches: 13. Germline V CDR1 and CDR2: ENHRY, SYGVKD. The CDR3 is 17 amino acids. CDR3 region: CAISDRRDRAELTEAFF. The DNA of the CDR3 is TGTGCCATCAGTGATAGAAGGGACAGGGCGGAGTTGACTGAAGCTTTCTTT.

This chain connects TRBV28 to TRBJ1-4, with 10 bases identical to TRBD1. Per germline, CDR1 MDHEN and CDR2 SYDVKM. CDR3 length equals 14 residues. V lost 8 bases and J lost 8; bases outside the gene matches: 8. As DNA, the CDR3 is TGTGCCAGCTACGACGGGACAGGGGAAGAAAAACTGTTTTTT. Its translation is CASYDGTGEEKLFF.

The genes are TRBV19 and TRBJ1-1; tentatively, D is TRBD1 (6 bases). CDR1 is LNHDA and CDR2 is SQIVND in the germline V gene (reference sequence). The ends were cut back, 4 bases at V and 0 bases at J, with 9 bases in the middle. The length of the CDR3 is 14 residues. As DNA, the CDR3 is TGTGCCAGTAGTACAGGGGCTATGAACACTGAAGCTTTCTTT. The encoded protein is CASSTGAMNTEAFF.

This clone was seen only once. The V and J genes are TRBV7-8 and TRBJ2-3; 10 bases map to TRBD2. Germline trimming cut 8 bases from V and 5 bases from J; bases unmatched to any gene: 13. Germline assignment: CDR1 SGHVS and CDR2 FQNEAQ. There are 16 residues in the CDR3. The CDR3 DNA is TGTGCCAGCTCCCATGGGGCTAGCGGGGGTGGAGATACGCAGTATTTT. Translated, it gives CASSHGASGGGDTQYF.

This clone was observed once. This rearrangement joins TRBV27 to TRBJ1-1, with a tentative D call TRBD1 (6 bases). The V end lost 5 bases, the J end lost 7 bases, and 17 bases lay between the germline ends. There are 14 residues in the CDR3. The germline V gene has CDR1 MNHEY and CDR2 SMNVEV (reference sequence). The DNA for the CDR3 is TGTGCCAGCAGTCACGGGGACACCCGATTTGAAGCTTTCTTT. It encodes CASSHGDTRFEAFF.

The gene calls are TRBV6-1 and TRBJ2-7, with D perhaps matching TRBD2 (5 bases). Trimming took 2 bases from V and 3 from J, leaving 8 bases between them. The germline CDR1 and CDR2 sequences are MNHNS and SASEGT. The CDR3 runs to 13 residues. CDR3 protein: CASSESRGYEQYF. The DNA for the CDR3 is TGTGCCAGCAGTGAATCTCGGGGCTACGAGCAGTACTTC.

The V and J genes are TRBV15 and TRBJ2-1; TRBD2 is a possible D gene (6 bases). The CDR3 has 16 amino acids. Trimming left V 1 base short and J 4 bases short, with 14 bases between. From germline, CDR1 is LNHNV and CDR2 YYDKDF (reference sequence). The CDR3: CATSRVGGARYNEQFF. Written as DNA, the CDR3 is TGTGCCACCAGCAGAGTAGGAGGGGCCAGGTACAATGAGCAGTTCTTC.

The chain combines TRBV4-1 with TRBJ1-3; 8 positions agree with TRBD1. CDR1 is MGHRA and CDR2 is YSYEKL in the germline V gene. The CDR3 has 19 residues. The junction had 14 bases not matched to a gene; V was cut back by 1 base and J by 3 bases. The CDR3 is CASSQGGPQSGGFGNTIYF. Here the CDR3 DNA reads TGCGCCAGCAGCCAAGGGGGGCCCCAGTCAGGGGGCTTTGGAAACACCATATATTTT.

The rearrangement joins TRBV4-3 to TRBJ2-2, with a possible D match to TRBD2 (7 bases). V lost 2 bases to trimming and J lost 5 bases, with 12 bases between them. Germline CDR1 is LGHNA and CDR2 is YSLEER. The CDR3 extends over 15 amino acids. The chain's CDR3 is CASSQFRGATGELFF. Written as DNA, the CDR3 is TGCGCCAGCAGCCAATTTCGGGGGGCAACCGGGGAGCTGTTTTTT.

This clone appeared once. This chain joins TRBV6-5 and TRBJ2-2, with TRBD1 matching 7 bases. V lost 7 bases to trimming and J lost 0 bases; unmatched junction nucleotides: 2. Per the germline V gene, CDR1 is MNHEY and CDR2 is SVGAGI. CDR3 length: 14 amino acids. This CDR3 is CASKGQSNTGELFF. The CDR3 bases are TGTGCCAGCAAGGGACAGTCGAACACCGGGGAGCTGTTTTTT.

This chain connects TRBV19 to TRBJ2-7, with TRBD1 matching 8 bases. Trimming at V came to 6 bases and at J to 6 bases, leaving 4 bases not matched to a gene. The CDR3 has 12 residues. Germline V gene sequence: CDR1 LNHDA, CDR2 SQIVND (reference sequence). As DNA, the CDR3 is TGTGCCAGTAGCCTGGACAGGGCCGAGCAGTACTTC. Amino acid sequence: CASSLDRAEQYF.

V and J are TRBV7-9 and TRBJ2-1; D perhaps matches TRBD2 (6 bases). Germline lookup yields CDR1 SEHNR and CDR2 FQNEAQ (reference sequence). Trimming removed 4 bases from V and 9 bases from J, with 22 bases in between. The CDR3 length is 16 residues. The CDR3 bases are TGTGCCAGCAGCTCAATTGTCAGGGCTAGCGTCGGTGAGCAGTTCTTC. Its translation is CASSSIVRASVGEQFF.

The count of this clone is one. The J gene is TRBJ1-5, the V gene TRBV28; D perhaps matches TRBD1 (5 bases). Trimming shortened V by 7 bases and J by 0 bases, and 10 bases separated the two germline ends. CDR1 is MDHEN, CDR2 SYDVKM, per germline. This CDR3 has 14 amino acids. CDR3 region: CASTLRVSNQPQHF. The CDR3 DNA sequence: TGTGCCAGCACCCTCAGGGTTAGCAATCAGCCCCAGCATTTT.

V usage is TRBV29-1 and J usage is TRBJ2-1; possible D gene TRBD1, 5 bases. The germline gives CDR1 SQVTM, CDR2 ANQGSEA. This CDR3 is 11 amino acids long. The CDR3 region is CASDSYNEQFF. The CDR3 bases are TGCGCCAGCGACAGTTACAATGAGCAGTTCTTC.

The chain has TRBV28 and TRBJ2-6, with D tentatively TRBD1 (6 bases). The CDR3 length is 18 residues. CDR1 MDHEN and CDR2 SYDVKM come from the germline V gene. V lost 4 bases and J lost 0, with 16 bases in between. The chain's CDR3 is CASSSEEQGTSGANVLTF. CDR3 nucleotide sequence: TGTGCCAGCAGTTCTGAGGAACAGGGTACCTCTGGGGCCAACGTCCTGACTTTC.

The chain's CDR3 is CASSDGTSNEQFF. CDR3 DNA sequence: TGTGCCAGCAGTGACGGGACAAGCAATGAGCAGTTCTTC. The chain has TRBV2 and TRBJ2-1, with D perhaps matching TRBD1 (6 bases). The CDR3 runs 13 residues. Trimming took off 3 bases at V and 6 bases at J, with 9 bases between the two ends. Per the germline V gene, CDR1 is SNHLY and CDR2 is FYNNEI.

The chain has TRBV7-9 and TRBJ1-5; possibly TRBD1 for D (5 bases). Trimming removed 3 bases at V and 5 bases at J, with 11 bases between. CDR3 length: 14 amino acids. Germline loops: CDR1 SEHNR, CDR2 FQNEAQ (reference sequence). In DNA form, the CDR3 reads TGTGCCAGCAGCTTCCAGGGCAAGGATCAGCCCCAGCATTTT. Translated: CASSFQGKDQPQHF.

J is TRBJ2-2 and V is TRBV7-9; D not resolved. From germline, CDR1 is SEHNR and CDR2 FQNEAQ (reference sequence). CDR3 length: 15 residues. V was trimmed by 5 bases and J by 6 bases, leaving 16 bases between them. CDR3 nucleotide sequence: TGTGCCAGCAGCCTCCTCCCGGCTCAGGCCGGGGAGCTGTTTTTT. It is translated as CASSLLPAQAGELFF. Variable domain in full (rest from reference TRBV7-9 and TRBJ2-2): DTGVSQNPRHKITKRGQNVTFRCDPISEHNRLYWYRQTLGQGPEFLTYFQNEAQLEKSRLLSDRFSAERPKGSFSTLEIQRTEQGDSAMYLCASSLLPAQAGELFFGEGSRLTVL.

The CDR3 here is CSVLRAAGESGNTIYF. The CDR3 DNA is TGCAGCGTGTTAAGGGCGGCAGGGGAGTCTGGAAACACCATATATTTT. J is TRBJ1-3 and V is TRBV29-1; a possible D gene is TRBD1 (6 bases). Germline values: CDR1 SQVTM, CDR2 ANQGSEA. The CDR3 is 16 amino acids. Trimming removed 6 bases from V and 1 base from J, with 19 bases in between. Full variable domain (outside the CDR3, taken from reference TRBV29-1 and TRBJ1-3): SAVISQKPSRDICQRGTSLTIQCQVDSQVTMMFWYRQQPGQSLTLIATANQGSEATYESGFVIDKFPISRPNLTFSTLTVSNMSPEDSSIYLCSVLRAAGESGNTIYFGEGSWLTVV.

V usage is TRBV27 and J usage is TRBJ2-7; 12 bases fit TRBD1. Germline CDR1 reads MNHEY; CDR2 reads SMNVEV (reference sequence). V was clipped by 6 bases and J by 9 bases; unmatched bases: 12. The length of the CDR3 is 15 residues. The CDR3 DNA reads TGTGCCAGCAGCGCAGCGGGACAGGGGGCGCGTAGGCAGTACTTC. This encodes CASSAAGQGARRQYF.

The rearrangement uses TRBV9 and TRBJ1-4, with D unresolved. Germline V gene data show CDR1 as SGDLS and CDR2 as YYNGEE. Between the trimmed V and J ends, which lost 0 bases and 4 bases, there was a span of 4 bases. There are 13 residues in the CDR3. The CDR3 protein is CASSVALNEKLFF. The CDR3 bases are TGTGCCAGCAGCGTAGCTCTTAATGAAAAACTGTTTTTT.

Comments on this clone: Germline is not matched at one junction end, which may reflect a read error. The chain has TRBV28 and TRBJ1-6; tentatively, D is TRBD1 (5 bases). The length of the CDR3 is 12 residues. Germline V CDR1 and CDR2: MDHEN, SYDVKM. Here the CDR3 reads CATSGAQSPLHF. The CDR3 DNA reads as TGTGCCACCAGTGGGGCACAATCACCCCTCCACTTT.

This rearrangement joins TRBV5-1 to TRBJ2-7, with no clear D. This CDR3 is built from 11 residues. Looked up from germline, CDR1 is SGHRS and CDR2 is YFSETQ. Trimming stripped 5 bases from V and 4 bases from J, with 7 bases between. The CDR3 protein is CASSLEYEQYF. The DNA for the CDR3 is TGCGCCAGCAGTCTGGAGTACGAGCAGTACTTC. Filled out from reference TRBV5-1 and TRBJ2-7, the complete variable domain reads KAGVTQTPRYLIKTRGQQVTLSCSPISGHRSVSWYQQTPGQGLQFLFEYFSETQRNKGNFPGRFSGRQFSNSRSEMNVSTLELGDSALYLCASSLEYEQYFGPGTRLTVT.

The chain combines TRBV4-3 with TRBJ2-1; no firm D call. In germline, CDR1 is LGHNA, CDR2 YSLEER. The V end lost 2 bases, the J end lost 5 bases, and 4 bases lay between the germline ends. The CDR3 totals 12 residues. This chain's CDR3 is CASSQYNNEQFF. CDR3 coding DNA: TGCGCCAGCAGCCAATACAACAATGAGCAGTTCTTC.